This T cell receptor (beta chain) appears in the sequencing data of a study of blood T cells in healthy people across ages. Findings of the study overall: TCR beta diversity per million T cells fell roughly linearly with age. Naive CD4+ cells and diversity were both higher in long-lived donors than in aged donors.

The use of a sample-barcoded 5' primer and a J-beta primer mix characterized a second PCR of about 7 to 12 cycles. Each of the cDNA molecules was tagged by a template-switch adaptor with 12 random nucleotides. TCRdb processed the 5' RACE reads anew with MiXCR; each CDR3 protein has one entry. The table has about 1.1 million distinct CDR3 sequences, roughly two fifths seen once; the top ten hold under 15%. A note on this clonotype: Its antigen is unidentified.

Germline V gene sequence: CDR1 MNHEY, CDR2 SVGAGI. V lost 6 bases to trimming and J lost 1 base, with 12 bases between them. CDR3 size: 14 residues. The receptor was derived from a man between 18 and 35 years old in good health. The chain couples TRBV6-5 to TRBJ1-1; D is perhaps TRBD1 (5 bases). Sequencing was carried out using blood. The CDR3 nucleotides read TGTGCCAGCAGGGGTGGCAGGGCGAACACTGAAGCTTTCTTT. As protein: CASRGGRANTEAFF.